Presented here are 31 T cell receptor beta chains from one specimen sequenced in a study of coeliac disease. Sequencing was performed with immunoSEQ multiplex PCR; in TCRdb, only in-frame clones are kept and a portion is missing. The sample holds 4,000 to 5,000 clones; about 70% are singletons and the top ten take roughly 6.3%. Sequencing was carried out using lymphocytes from the gut lamina propria. All receptors derive from a man aged 18 to 30 with celiac disease on a gluten-free diet.

This clone has more than one count but fewer than ten. This rearrangement joins TRBV5-1 to TRBJ2-1; D remains ambiguous. There are 17 residues in the CDR3. V lost 0 bases and J 0 bases, leaving 13 bases between the germline ends. Germline V gene sequence: CDR1 SGHRS, CDR2 YFSETQ. The CDR3 is CASSLVATPSSYNEQFF. CDR3 nucleotide sequence: TGCGCCAGCAGCTTGGTCGCGACTCCGAGCTCCTACAATGAGCAGTTCTTC.

The chain uses TRBV7-2 and TRBJ2-5; D call uncertain. Germline V CDR1 and CDR2: SGHTA, FQGNSA. V was shortened by 4 bases and J by 8 bases, with 11 bases between the two germline ends. CDR3 length: 12 amino acids. CDR3 sequence (DNA): TGTGCCAGCAGCTCCCCCCGGTCCACCCAGTACTTC. Encoded protein: CASSSPRSTQYF.

The rearrangement uses TRBV27 and TRBJ2-1, with a weak D call TRBD1 (6 bases). There are 15 residues in the CDR3. Germline-derived CDR1 and CDR2 are MNHEY and SMNVEV (reference sequence). Trimming left V 5 bases short and J 0 bases short, with 11 bases between. The CDR3 region is CASSLGQISYNEQFF. CDR3 bases: TGTGCCAGCAGTCTAGGACAGATCTCCTACAATGAGCAGTTCTTC.

In DNA form, the CDR3 reads TGCGCCAGCAGCTGGGGGGGGTCTGGGGCCAACGTCCTGACTTTC. This sequence encodes CASSWGGSGANVLTF. V and J are TRBV4-3 and TRBJ2-6; 7 bases fit TRBD2. This CDR3 region has 15 residues. The V segment lost 5 bases and the J segment 1 base; nucleotides outside the gene matches: 2. Germline CDR1 is LGHNA and CDR2 is YSLEER.

The chain joins TRBV28 to TRBJ1-1; D is possibly TRBD1 (5 bases). Trimming shortened V by 6 bases and J by 8 bases, and 10 bases separated the two germline ends. Germline V gene data show CDR1 as MDHEN and CDR2 as SYDVKM. The CDR3 covers 11 residues. CDR3 bases: TGTGCCAGCAGGGTGACAGCCGAAGCTTTCTTT. It yields the protein CASRVTAEAFF. The variable domain in full, completed from reference TRBV28 and TRBJ1-1, reads DVKVTQSSRYLVKRTGEKVFLECVQDMDHENMFWYRQDPGLGLRLIYFSYDVKMKEKGDIPEGYSVSREKKERFSLILESASTNQTSMYLCASRVTAEAFFGQGTRLTVV.

The gene calls are TRBV2 and TRBJ2-7; 7 positions agree with TRBD1. The V segment lost 8 bases and the J segment 2 bases; nucleotides outside the gene matches: 9. The CDR3 runs to 14 residues. Germline CDR1 reads SNHLY; CDR2 reads FYNNEI. CDR3 sequence: CASEDRRNTYEQYF. The CDR3 nucleotides read TGTGCCAGCGAGGACAGGCGCAATACCTACGAGCAGTACTTC.

V usage is TRBV6-1 and J usage is TRBJ2-2, with 8 bases that match TRBD1. V dropped 3 bases and J dropped 4; count of bases not matched to a gene: 4. The CDR3 is 15 residues long. Germline V CDR1 and CDR2: MNHNS, SASEGT. The CDR3 nucleotides are TGTGCCAGCAGTGAGTTGGACAGGGCCACCGGGGAGCTGTTTTTT. Its translation: CASSELDRATGELFF.

The chain is built from TRBV5-4 and TRBJ2-1; TRBD1 matches at 8 bases. CDR3 length: 16 amino acids. Germline lookup yields CDR1 SGHNT and CDR2 YYREEE (reference sequence). V lost 4 bases and J lost 2; bases outside the gene matches: 8. The CDR3 DNA sequence: TGTGCCAGCAGCCGCCCGGACAGGGACACCTACAATGAGCAGTTCTTC. Translated: CASSRPDRDTYNEQFF.

The CDR3 DNA follows: TGTGCCAGCAGTACGAGTCGGGTCCTGACTTTC. It yields the protein CASSTSRVLTF. The chain couples TRBV25-1 to TRBJ2-6; D gene uncertain. Germline values: CDR1 MGHDK, CDR2 SYGVNS. Deletions cut 5 bases from V and 13 bases from J, with 9 bases between. The CDR3 runs to 11 residues.

This clone has just one count. The chain employs TRBV25-1 and TRBJ2-3, with a weak D call TRBD1 (6 bases). Trimming removed 4 bases at V and 3 bases at J, with 23 bases between. The length of the CDR3 is 18 residues. The V gene's germline CDR1 is MGHDK and CDR2 SYGVNS. This CDR3 is CASSVNWGHGFSTDTQYF. The CDR3 nucleotides read TGTGCCAGCAGTGTCAATTGGGGACACGGGTTTTCTACAGATACGCAGTATTTT.

The sample holds a few counts of this clone. V usage is TRBV7-9 and J usage is TRBJ1-6, with D unresolved. This CDR3 spans 13 amino acids. The ends were cut back, 3 bases at V and 7 bases at J, with 7 bases in the middle. Germline V gene sequence: CDR1 SEHNR, CDR2 FQNEAQ (reference sequence). The CDR3 loop is CASSLKENSPLHF. CDR3 bases: TGTGCCAGCAGCTTGAAGGAGAATTCACCCCTCCACTTT.

The genes are TRBV7-9 and TRBJ1-2, with D perhaps matching TRBD1 (5 bases). Germline CDR1 reads SEHNR; CDR2 reads FQNEAQ (reference sequence). Trimming removed 5 bases from V and 4 bases from J, with 17 bases in between. The CDR3 sequence is 15 residues long. The CDR3 DNA sequence: TGTGCCAGCAGCCCGCAGGTCGGGGGGGGCTATGGCTACACCTTC. Translating gives CASSPQVGGGYGYTF. The complete variable domain, with remaining parts taken from reference TRBV7-9 and TRBJ1-2, reads DTGVSQNPRHKITKRGQNVTFRCDPISEHNRLYWYRQTLGQGPEFLTYFQNEAQLEKSRLLSDRFSAERPKGSFSTLEIQRTEQGDSAMYLCASSPQVGGGYGYTFGSGTRLTVV.

The rearrangement links TRBV5-1 to TRBJ1-6; D ambiguous. The CDR3 loop spans 16 amino acids. The germline CDR1 and CDR2 sequences are SGHRS and YFSETQ. V shed 3 bases and J shed 8 bases, with 18 bases lying between them. In DNA form, the CDR3 reads TGCGCCAGCAGCTCCATCCCCACCCTTCGGGATTCACCCCTCCACTTT. It encodes CASSSIPTLRDSPLHF.

The V and J genes are TRBV21-1 and TRBJ2-7; whether TRBD1, the table's D call, matches the DNA was not checked. TRBV21-1 has pseudogene status. CDR3 length: 12 amino acids. CDR3 amino acids: CARQTGGYEQYF. DNA of the CDR3: TGTGCCAGACAGACAGGGGGCTACGAGCAGTACTTC.

This clone occurred once. The V and J genes are TRBV7-3 and TRBJ1-6; 8 nucleotides match TRBD1. Losses at the gene ends were 1 base for V and 10 bases for J; bases not matched to a gene: 6. Germline CDR1 SGHTA, CDR2 FQGTGA. This CDR3 spans 15 amino acids. The CDR3 reads CASSLRQGAGSPLHF. In nucleotides, the CDR3 is TGTGCCAGCAGCTTAAGGCAGGGGGCAGGGTCACCCCTCCACTTT. Variable domain in full (rest from reference TRBV7-3 and TRBJ1-6): GAGVSQTPSNKVTEKGKYVELRCDPISGHTALYWYRQSLGQGPEFLIYFQGTGAADDSGLPNDRFFAVRPEGSVSTLKIQRTERGDSAVYLCASSLRQGAGSPLHFGNGTRLTVT.

The CDR3 DNA reads TGCGCCAGCACGGGGGAGACCCAGTACTTC. Translation: CASTGETQYF. This chain uses TRBV5-1 with TRBJ2-5; tentatively, D is TRBD2 (5 bases). The CDR3 runs 10 residues. Germline loops: CDR1 SGHRS, CDR2 YFSETQ. V was clipped by 6 bases and J by 5 bases, with 5 bases between them.

The CDR3 here is CASNPWDRADTQYF. In DNA, the CDR3 is TGTGCCAGCAACCCATGGGACAGAGCAGATACGCAGTATTTT. The chain employs TRBV5-6 and TRBJ2-3; 7 bases fit TRBD1. Germline CDR1 reads SGHDT; CDR2 reads YYEEEE. Germline trimming cut 6 bases from V and 4 bases from J; bases unmatched to any gene: 8. The CDR3 consists of 14 residues.

There are a few counts of this clone. The chain combines TRBV28 with TRBJ1-3; 8 bases match TRBD1. Germline V gene data show CDR1 as MDHEN and CDR2 as SYDVKM. Germline trimming cut 1 base from V and 3 bases from J; bases unmatched to any gene: 5. This CDR3 region has 16 residues. The DNA for the CDR3 is TGTGCCAGCAGTTTATTTGGGACAGGCATTGGAAACACCATATATTTT. Its translation is CASSLFGTGIGNTIYF.

This clone was picked up one time. The chain links TRBV4-3 to TRBJ2-3; D call uncertain. Germline V gives CDR1 LGHNA, CDR2 YSLEER. V was clipped by 0 bases and J by 7 bases, with 11 bases between them. The CDR3 is 14 residues long. CDR3 region: CASSQDYYSNTQYF. The CDR3 coding sequence is TGCGCCAGCAGCCAAGATTACTATTCAAATACGCAGTATTTT.

The rearrangement joins TRBV7-2 to TRBJ1-6, with D possibly TRBD1 on 5 matching bases. The germline CDR1 and CDR2 sequences are SGHTA and FQGNSA. V gave up 0 bases and J gave up 7 bases, with 10 bases separating them. The CDR3 sequence is 15 residues long. CDR3 in amino acids: CASSLAGGTNSPLHF. The CDR3 DNA reads TGTGCCAGCAGCTTAGCGGGGGGGACCAATTCACCCCTCCACTTT.

The gene calls are TRBV7-2 and TRBJ2-7; D is uncertain. CDR3 size: 14 residues. Trimming stripped 0 bases from V and 4 bases from J, with 10 bases between. Germline CDR1 SGHTA, CDR2 FQGNSA. CDR3 region: CASSLARNVYEQYF. For the CDR3, the DNA is TGTGCCAGCAGCTTAGCCAGGAACGTTTACGAGCAGTACTTC.

The chain employs TRBV14 and TRBJ1-3; no clear D. The ends were cut back, 4 bases at V and 4 bases at J, with 14 bases in the middle. In germline, CDR1 is SGHDN, CDR2 FVKESK. This CDR3 comprises 15 residues. The CDR3 is CASSLVRNFGNTIYF. As DNA, the CDR3 is TGTGCCAGCAGCCTTGTTAGAAACTTCGGAAACACCATATATTTT.

The chain has TRBV6-1 and TRBJ1-2; D unresolved. This CDR3 contains 13 residues. The germline V gene encodes CDR1 MNHNS and CDR2 SASEGT. The V gene lost 1 base and the J gene lost 1 base, with 4 bases spanning the gap. CDR3 sequence reads: CASSEVSNYGYTF. CDR3 sequence (DNA): TGTGCCAGCAGTGAAGTTAGTAACTATGGCTACACCTTC.

Regarding this clone: A read error may account for a junction end that differs from germline. The chain employs TRBV29-1 and TRBJ2-7, with D possibly matching TRBD2 (5 bases). Per germline, CDR1 SQVTM and CDR2 ANQGSEA. The length of the CDR3 is 13 residues. The CDR3 DNA is TGCAGCATTGAAAGATACCGGGACTACGAGCAGTACTTC. Its translation is CSIERYRDYEQYF.

This chain uses TRBV18 with TRBJ2-5, with 7 bases fitting TRBD1. V shed 1 base and J 5 bases; nucleotides not matched to a gene: 10. The CDR3 sequence is 16 residues long. The germline V gene has CDR1 KGHSH and CDR2 LQKENI. The CDR3 DNA is TGTGCCAGCTCACCACAGGGGGCGCGAAGTGGGGAGACCCAGTACTTC. Translation: CASSPQGARSGETQYF.

The gene calls are TRBV9 and TRBJ2-7, with D possibly matching TRBD1 (5 bases). V shed 0 bases and J shed 3 bases, with 10 bases lying between them. The germline V gene has CDR1 SGDLS and CDR2 YYNGEE. The CDR3 is 14 amino acids. CDR3 loop: CASSVGGGGYEQYF. The DNA for the CDR3 is TGTGCCAGCAGCGTAGGGGGCGGCGGCTACGAGCAGTACTTC.

The chain recombines TRBV5-1 with TRBJ1-2; D possibly corresponds to TRBD1 (6 bases). The V and J ends lost 3 bases and 4 bases respectively, with 10 bases between them. The germline gives CDR1 SGHRS, CDR2 YFSETQ. The CDR3 sequence is 13 residues long. CDR3 sequence (DNA): TGCGCCAGCAGCTACGACAGGACCTATGGCTACACCTTC. Protein: CASSYDRTYGYTF.

This sequence joins TRBV21-1 and TRBJ1-2; TRBD1, as called in the table, went unchecked against the DNA. TRBV21-1 is annotated as a pseudogene. The CDR3 is 15 residues long. DNA for the CDR3: TGTGCCAGCAGCGCTAGCGGGACAGGGGGATATGGCTACACCTTC. Its protein is CASSASGTGGYGYTF.

This clone appeared once. J is TRBJ1-1 and V is TRBV9; D is uncertain. Germline lookup yields CDR1 SGDLS and CDR2 YYNGEE. Trimming removed 1 base at V and 1 base at J, with 5 bases between. The CDR3 has 13 amino acids. DNA of the CDR3: TGTGCCAGCAGCGTACAGGAGAACACTGAAGCTTTCTTT. Its protein product is CASSVQENTEAFF.

This rearrangement joins TRBV4-1 to TRBJ2-1; 8 nucleotides match TRBD1. After removal of 4 bases from V and 13 bases from J, the junction contained 12 bases not matched to a gene. Germline V CDR1 and CDR2: MGHRA, YSYEKL. CDR3 length: 14 residues. For the CDR3, the DNA is TGCGCCAGCAGCCCCGGACAGGGCTTGGGGGAACAGTTCTTC. This translates into CASSPGQGLGEQFF.

The rearrangement joins TRBV28 to TRBJ1-2, with D perhaps matching TRBD1 (6 bases). V lost 2 bases to trimming and J lost 7 bases, with 17 bases between them. The CDR3 has 15 residues. Germline V gene data show CDR1 as MDHEN and CDR2 as SYDVKM. The DNA for the CDR3 is TGTGCCAGCAGTTTACGATACCAGGGGTTAAGTGGCTACACCTTC. It specifies CASSLRYQGLSGYTF.